This T cell receptor beta chain was captured by sequencing in a study of T cells after yellow fever vaccination. Study results and limitations: Reappearance after the booster was seen for most primary-vaccination clones, at 95% to 96% CD4 and 75% to 90% CD8. The appearance of a small share of clonotypes in both CD4 and CD8 compartments was observed.

The CDR3 sequence is 14 residues long. With 3 bases removed from V and 4 bases from J, the gap between germline ends came to 12 bases. CDR1 and CDR2 from the germline V gene are DFQATT and SNEGSKA (reference sequence). UMIs and a universal primer site were added when TCR cDNA was made by 5'RACE template switching. MiXCR, applied by TCRdb to the 5' RACE reads, yields one record per CDR3 protein. Of 300,000 or so distinct CDR3 sequences listed, 3% to 4.5% were seen once; the top ten hold approximately 25%. This clonotype turned up a few times. Its matching antigen is unknown. The sample here was PBMCs, taken 5 days after the yellow fever booster vaccination. This TCR derives from a man younger than 35 who received the YFV17D yellow fever vaccine. The chain is built from TRBV20-1 and TRBJ2-2; D is uncertain. Here the CDR3 reads CSASLSRGTGELFF. CDR3 DNA sequence: TGCAGTGCTAGTTTATCTAGAGGCACCGGGGAGCTGTTTTTT.